This T cell receptor (beta chain) was documented in a study of CD8 T cells in ankylosing spondylitis. Study observations and caveats: In the blood and synovial fluid of reactive arthritis, some motif variants had been previously reported. A TCR beta motif made of about 8 highly homologous variants seemed typical of ankylosing spondylitis blood. Those disease-linked clones were CD8+; they were also relatively rare in peripheral blood. Clones tied to disease were said to be significantly enriched in matched ankylosing spondylitis synovial fluid.

TCRdb re-derived calls from the 5' RACE reads in MiXCR, one entry per CDR3 protein. The table records 350,000 to 550,000 distinct CDR3 sequences, approximately 26% of them present only once. V dropped 4 bases and J dropped 1 base, with 11 bases sitting between them. The CDR3 is 15 amino acids. Germline V gives CDR1 KGHSH, CDR2 LQKENI. On this clonotype itself: Its antigen is currently unknown.

This sequence originates from a male donor with ankylosing spondylitis. Specimen: blood, either unsorted or a sorted T cell fraction (not recorded which). The V and J genes are TRBV18 and TRBJ1-5; no firm D call. The CDR3 sequence: CASSLGYRSNQPQHF. In DNA form, the CDR3 reads TGTGCCAGCTCACTTGGGTATAGGAGCAATCAGCCCCAGCATTTT.